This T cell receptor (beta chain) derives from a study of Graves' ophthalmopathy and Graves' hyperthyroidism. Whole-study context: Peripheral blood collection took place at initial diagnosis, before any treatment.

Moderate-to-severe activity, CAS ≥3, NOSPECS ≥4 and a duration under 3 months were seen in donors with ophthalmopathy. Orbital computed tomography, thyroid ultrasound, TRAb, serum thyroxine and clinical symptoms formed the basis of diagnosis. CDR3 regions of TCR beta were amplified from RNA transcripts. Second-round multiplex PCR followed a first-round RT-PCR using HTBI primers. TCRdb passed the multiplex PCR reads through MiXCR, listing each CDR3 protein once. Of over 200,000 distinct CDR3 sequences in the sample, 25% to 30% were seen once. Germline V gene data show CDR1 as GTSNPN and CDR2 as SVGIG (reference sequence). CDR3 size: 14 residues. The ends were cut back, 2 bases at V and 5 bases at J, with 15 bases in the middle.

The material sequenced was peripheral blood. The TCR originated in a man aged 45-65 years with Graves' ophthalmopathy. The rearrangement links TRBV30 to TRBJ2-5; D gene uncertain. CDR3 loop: CAWSSGFRVETQYF. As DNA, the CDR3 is TGTGCCTGGAGTTCGGGTTTTCGGGTGGAGACCCAGTACTTC. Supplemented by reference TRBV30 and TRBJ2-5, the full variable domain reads SQTIHQWPATLVQPVGSPLSLECTVEGTSNPNLYWYRQAAGRGLQLLFYSVGIGQISSEVPQNLSASRPQDRQFILSSKKLLLSDSGFYLCAWSSGFRVETQYFGPGTRLLVL.